The subject of this entry is one T cell receptor (beta chain). Antigen unknown. The study reverse transcribed the entire isolated RNA, so it sequenced expressed TCRB transcripts. Using immunoSEQ multiplex PCR, the repertoire was profiled, and TCRdb retains in-frame clones only, with some absent. The sample yields fewer than 350,000 clones, approximately 16% seen once. The sample is drawn from a study of beta chain features in type 1 diabetes. This CDR3 is 13 amino acids long. Per germline, CDR1 SGDLS and CDR2 YYNGEE. Trimming at V came to 10 bases and at J to 9 bases, leaving 13 bases not matched to a gene. Study results and limitations: In all four CD4+ subsets, TCRB CDR3 length was significantly, moderately reduced in type 1 diabetes.

This clonotype was obtained from a man aged 18 to 30 with type 1 diabetes. The sequencing sample was made of naive CD4+ T cells from blood. This chain connects TRBV9 to TRBJ2-1; TRBD1 agrees at 7 bases. CDR3: CAGAGTDLGEQFF. The CDR3 coding sequence is TGTGCCGGGGCCGGGACAGACTTGGGTGAGCAGTTCTTC.